The clone carrying this TCR beta chain has a count of ten or more. What it binds is unknown. This CDR3 spans 15 amino acids. Germline assignment: CDR1 ENHRY and CDR2 SYGVKD. The J segment lost 4 bases and the V segment lost 4 bases, leaving 8 bases of the junction unmatched. With 10-nucleotide random UMIs, 5'RACE was used to make the cDNA. A single record per CDR3 protein comes from TCRdb applying MiXCR to the 5' RACE reads. The data contain some 71,000 distinct CDR3 sequences, about 9.4% of them singletons. The data stem from a study of neurological immune-mediated disorders. The study, taken as a whole, reports: There were no CDR3 amino acid sequences shared by expanded clones across subjects, a result suggesting private repertoires in all groups. Expansion of TCR clones was greatest in HTLV-1-associated myelopathy and smallest in multiple sclerosis, where it fell below that of healthy controls.

The time point was: longitudinal time-point 1 (baseline). The unsorted libraries originated from 2 million PBMCs that had been stored at -80 C. The rearrangement joins TRBV10-3 to TRBJ2-3, with 7 positions matching TRBD2. Sequenced: PBMCs. The TCR originated in a man aged 25-40 years in good health. The CDR3 is CAISVGGSPADTQYF. CDR3 DNA sequence: TGTGCCATCAGTGTTGGCGGGAGTCCGGCAGATACGCAGTATTTT.